Each of the 32 T cell receptor beta chains below was sequenced from the same sample in a study of T-cell memory formation after mild COVID-19. TCRdb itself ran the 5' RACE reads through MiXCR, one entry per CDR3 protein. The table lists hundreds of thousands of distinct CDR3 sequences, approximately 15% of them singletons, with about a fifth in the top ten. The sample comprised PBMCs or a T cell subset sorted from them (not recorded which). The receptors were sampled from a man aged 18-30 years who had mild COVID-19 (a few samples of this study predate the infection). Cell type and time point are not known.

This clonotype was observed a handful of times. This chain links TRBV5-1 with TRBJ1-1, with D possibly TRBD1 on 6 matching bases. The CDR3 has 15 residues. Germline CDR1 SGHRS, CDR2 YFSETQ. The V end was cut by 0 bases, the J end by 2 bases, with 11 bases between. CDR3 in amino acids: CASSLDGQLNTEAFF. CDR3 in DNA: TGCGCCAGCAGCTTGGACGGACAGTTAAACACTGAAGCTTTCTTT.

The V call is TRBV5-6, the J call TRBJ2-7; tentatively, D is TRBD1 or TRBD2 (6 bases each). CDR3 length: 15 amino acids. V lost 0 bases to trimming and J lost 2 bases, with 12 bases between them. CDR1 SGHDT and CDR2 YYEEEE come from the germline V gene. The CDR3 loop is CASSLAPGATYEQYV. CDR3 DNA sequence: TGTGCCAGCAGCTTGGCTCCGGGGGCGACCTACGAGCAGTACGTC.

This chain connects TRBV11-2 to TRBJ1-2; TRBD1 agrees at 8 bases. The CDR3 totals 14 residues. CDR1 is SGHAT, CDR2 FQNNGV, per germline. Unmatched junction bases numbered 6, after V lost 5 bases and J lost 4 bases. The CDR3 loop is CASSARTGSYGYTF. The DNA for the CDR3 is TGTGCCAGCAGCGCCCGGACAGGGAGCTATGGCTACACCTTC.

This CDR3 reads CASSRMTDFPLRSTVNSPLHF. CDR3 sequence (DNA): TGCGCCAGCAGCCGAATGACAGATTTTCCCTTGCGATCGACGGTGAATTCACCCCTCCACTTT. The V gene is TRBV4-3, the J gene TRBJ1-6; perhaps TRBD1 as D (5 bases). The V gene lost 4 bases and the J gene lost 7 bases, with 32 bases spanning the gap. The length of the CDR3 is 21 residues. Germline lookup yields CDR1 LGHNA and CDR2 YSLEER.

V usage is TRBV30 and J usage is TRBJ2-3, with D hard to call. Trimming cost V 5 bases and J 9 bases, with 12 bases left between them. This CDR3 has 11 amino acids. Germline values: CDR1 GTSNPN, CDR2 SVGIG (reference sequence). The CDR3 DNA reads as TGTGCCTGGGAGTCCGTTAAGACGCAGTATTTT. Protein sequence: CAWESVKTQYF.

J is TRBJ1-6 and V is TRBV3-1; no firm D call. V was cut by 0 bases and J by 0 bases, with 6 bases left in between. The length of the CDR3 is 16 residues. Germline lookup yields CDR1 LGHDT and CDR2 YNNKEL (reference sequence). CDR3 coding DNA: TGTGCCAGCAGCCAAGAAGGCAGCTCCTATAATTCACCCCTCCACTTT. Protein: CASSQEGSSYNSPLHF. Using reference TRBV3-1 and TRBJ1-6 for the parts outside the CDR3, the full variable domain is DTAVSQTPKYLVTQMGNDKSIKCEQNLGHDTMYWYKQDSKKFLKIMFSYNNKELIINETVPNRFSPKSPDKAHLNLHINSLELGDSAVYFCASSQEGSSYNSPLHFGNGTRLTVT.

This chain links TRBV3-1 with TRBJ2-1; 7 positions match TRBD2. V was pared by 3 bases and J by 7 bases, with 9 bases of the junction left unmatched. CDR3 length: 15 amino acids. Germline loops: CDR1 LGHDT, CDR2 YNNKEL (reference sequence). Written as DNA, the CDR3 is TGTGCCAGCAGCCAGGAGTTGCGGGGGTGGAATGAGCAGTTCTTC. Translation gives CASSQELRGWNEQFF.

This clonotype was detected a few times. The DNA of the CDR3 is TGCAGTGCTGCTCCGTTTCTGGGGGATCAGCCCCAGCATTTT. It codes for CSAAPFLGDQPQHF. The V and J genes are TRBV20-1 and TRBJ1-5, with TRBD1 as a possible D gene (5 bases). Trimming stripped 5 bases from V and 5 bases from J, with 16 bases between. From germline, CDR1 is DFQATT and CDR2 SNEGSKA (reference sequence). The CDR3 loop spans 14 amino acids.

This rearrangement joins TRBV6-2 or TRBV6-3 to TRBJ1-2, with D perhaps matching TRBD1 (6 bases). Trimming shortened V by 0 bases and J by 0 bases, and 17 bases separated the two germline ends. Per the germline V gene, CDR1 is MNHEY and CDR2 is SVGEGT. The length of the CDR3 is 18 residues. The CDR3, as DNA: TGTGCCAGCAGTTACTCGTCGCCCGGGCACAGGGCTAACTATGGCTACACCTTC. Translated: CASSYSSPGHRANYGYTF.

The chain couples TRBV20-1 to TRBJ2-3; D gene ambiguous. This CDR3 contains 13 residues. The germline gives CDR1 DFQATT, CDR2 SNEGSKA (reference sequence). Between the trimmed V and J ends, which lost 1 base and 1 base, there was a span of 6 bases. CDR3 protein: CSARAAGTDTQYF. The CDR3 DNA reads TGCAGTGCTAGAGCTGCGGGCACAGATACGCAGTATTTT.

The V call is TRBV7-6, the J call TRBJ2-7, with 7 bases that match TRBD1. V was clipped by 5 bases and J by 2 bases; unmatched bases: 6. This CDR3 is 14 amino acids long. The germline V gene encodes CDR1 SGHVS and CDR2 FNYEAQ. The CDR3 region has the DNA TGTGCCAGCAGCCTGTCGGGACAGACCTACGAGCAGTACTTC. Translating gives CASSLSGQTYEQYF.

The chain recombines TRBV28 with TRBJ2-2; D gene ambiguous. Germline CDR1 MDHEN, CDR2 SYDVKM. The CDR3 length is 14 residues. V shed 3 bases and J shed 7 bases, with 12 bases lying between them. In DNA form, the CDR3 reads TGTGCCAGCAGTTTGCTCCCGGGCAGCGGGGAGCTGTTTTTT. This gives the protein CASSLLPGSGELFF.

J is TRBJ2-3 and V is TRBV28; D ambiguous. Trimming removed 4 bases at V and 0 bases at J, with 20 bases between. Germline CDR1 MDHEN, CDR2 SYDVKM. CDR3 length: 18 amino acids. The DNA for the CDR3 is TGTGCCAGCAGTTCCGTTTTTGAGGCACCCGCTAGCACAGATACGCAGTATTTT. Encoded protein: CASSSVFEAPASTDTQYF.

This chain's CDR3 is CASSQSRPDTNTEAFF. The CDR3 DNA reads as TGTGCCAGCAGCCAATCTCGTCCAGATACTAACACTGAAGCTTTCTTT. The chain carries TRBV4-2 and TRBJ1-1; D remains unclear. The CDR3 runs 16 residues. Germline V gene sequence: CDR1 LGHNA, CDR2 YNFKEQ. V was cut by 2 bases and J by 2 bases, with 15 bases left in between.

The V and J genes are TRBV29-1 and TRBJ2-7; D perhaps matches TRBD2 (6 bases). The CDR3 has 11 amino acids. Germline CDR1 is SQVTM and CDR2 is ANQGSEA. V lost 4 bases to trimming and J lost 3 bases, with 7 bases between them. In DNA form, the CDR3 reads TGCAGCGTTGGGGGACTCTACGAGCAGTACTTC. Encoded protein: CSVGGLYEQYF.

This clonotype was detected a few times. V gene TRBV25-1 combines with J gene TRBJ1-2, with 10 bases matching TRBD1. The CDR3 extends over 14 amino acids. The ends lost 6 bases at V and 3 bases at J; junction bases unmatched: 4. CDR1 and CDR2 from the germline V gene are MGHDK and SYGVNS. The CDR3 region has the DNA TGTGCCAGCAGGGACAGGGGGTCACACTATGGCTACACCTTC. Translation: CASRDRGSHYGYTF.

The chain uses TRBV6-2 or TRBV6-3 and TRBJ1-1, with D tentatively TRBD1 (5 bases). The germline gives CDR1 MNHEY, CDR2 SVGEGT. This CDR3 contains 14 residues. V gave up 5 bases and J gave up 2 bases, with 12 bases separating them. CDR3: CASSPGGINTEAFF. DNA for the CDR3: TGTGCCAGCAGTCCCGGGGGGATCAACACTGAAGCTTTCTTT.

There are a few counts of this clonotype. The V and J genes are TRBV15 and TRBJ2-5; the match to TRBD2 covers 9 bases. This CDR3 is 17 amino acids long. V lost 3 bases, J lost 4 bases, and 12 bases stayed unmatched. Germline CDR1 LNHNV, CDR2 YYDKDF (reference sequence). In nucleotides, the CDR3 is TGTGCCACCAGCAGGGGGTCCCTAGCGGGGACGGGAGAGACCCAGTACTTC. It codes for CATSRGSLAGTGETQYF.

There are a few counts of this clonotype. The genes are TRBV7-2 and TRBJ1-2; 10 bases fit TRBD1. V lost 3 bases, J lost 8 bases, and 12 bases stayed unmatched. Germline values: CDR1 SGHTA, CDR2 FQGNSA. This CDR3 spans 16 amino acids. CDR3 sequence: CASSFTYQGQGNGYTF. In DNA, the CDR3 is TGTGCCAGCAGCTTCACTTACCAGGGACAGGGGAACGGCTACACCTTC.

The table lists this clonotype with a few counts. The chain combines TRBV7-2 with TRBJ1-5; no definite D call. CDR3 length: 16 amino acids. V was clipped by 5 bases and J by 0 bases, with 14 bases between them. Germline loops: CDR1 SGHTA, CDR2 FQGNSA. The CDR3 loop reads CASSLRFPYSNQPQHF. The CDR3 nucleotides read TGTGCCAGCAGCCTCAGGTTCCCCTATAGCAATCAGCCCCAGCATTTT.

The gene calls are TRBV5-4 and TRBJ2-3; D is ambiguous. Looked up from germline, CDR1 is SGHNT and CDR2 is YYREEE (reference sequence). CDR3 size: 15 residues. The V gene lost 4 bases and the J gene lost 0 bases, with 12 bases spanning the gap. The CDR3 sequence: CASSPPARSTDTQYF. In DNA, the CDR3 is TGTGCCAGCAGCCCGCCGGCGCGGAGCACAGATACGCAGTATTTT. The full variable domain, completed using reference TRBV5-4 and TRBJ2-3, is ETGVTQSPTHLIKTRGQQVTLRCSSQSGHNTVSWYQQALGQGPQFIFQYYREEENGRGNFPPRFSGLQFPNYSSELNVNALELDDSALYLCASSPPARSTDTQYFGPGTRLTVL.

This clonotype appeared a few times. The CDR3 sequence is CSALGASTDTQYF. The CDR3 bases are TGCAGTGCCCTAGGCGCTAGCACAGATACGCAGTATTTT. The rearrangement uses TRBV20-1 and TRBJ2-3; D remains unclear. CDR1 is DFQATT, CDR2 SNEGSKA, per germline (reference sequence). The V gene lost 6 bases and the J gene lost 0 bases, with 10 bases spanning the gap. This CDR3 has 13 residues.

This clonotype occurred a few times. This sequence joins TRBV7-9 and TRBJ2-1; 9 positions match TRBD2. Per germline, CDR1 SEHNR and CDR2 FQNEAQ (reference sequence). The CDR3 extends over 16 amino acids. J gave up 0 bases and V 1 base, and 1 base lay outside the gene matches. Here the CDR3 DNA reads TGTGCCAGCAGCTTAGGACTAGCGGTCTCCTACAATGAGCAGTTCTTC. The encoded protein is CASSLGLAVSYNEQFF. The complete variable domain, with remaining parts taken from reference TRBV7-9 and TRBJ2-1, reads DTGVSQNPRHKITKRGQNVTFRCDPISEHNRLYWYRQTLGQGPEFLTYFQNEAQLEKSRLLSDRFSAERPKGSFSTLEIQRTEQGDSAMYLCASSLGLAVSYNEQFFGPGTRLTVL.

This clonotype showed up just once. The chain carries TRBV20-1 and TRBJ2-2; 7 bases agree with TRBD2. Germline loops: CDR1 DFQATT, CDR2 SNEGSKA (reference sequence). V was clipped by 3 bases and J by 3 bases; unmatched bases: 4. The CDR3 runs 14 residues. This CDR3 reads CSARGGSDTGELFF. The CDR3 nucleotides read TGCAGTGCTAGGGGGGGGTCTGACACCGGGGAGCTGTTTTTT.

In this sample, this clonotype turned up a few times. The chain joins TRBV4-2 to TRBJ1-1; TRBD1 might be the D (5 bases). CDR3 size: 15 residues. Deletions cut 0 bases from V and 4 bases from J, with 12 bases between. Germline V gene lookup returns CDR1 LGHNA and CDR2 YNFKEQ. CDR3 protein: CASSQDPGWSTEAFF. The DNA of the CDR3 is TGTGCCAGCAGCCAAGATCCAGGGTGGAGCACTGAAGCTTTCTTT.

This sequence joins TRBV7-8 and TRBJ2-5, with TRBD2 matching 7 bases. The CDR3 contains 14 residues. CDR1 is SGHVS, CDR2 FQNEAQ, per germline. After removal of 6 bases from V and 9 bases from J, the junction contained 13 bases not matched to a gene. The DNA of the CDR3 is TGTGCCAGCAGACCAGTTGCACCCGGGGGGTCCCAGTACTTC. Encoded protein: CASRPVAPGGSQYF.

This sequence joins TRBV12-3 or TRBV12-4 and TRBJ1-5; D uncertain. The CDR3 covers 12 residues. V was shortened by 0 bases and J by 11 bases, with 8 bases between the two germline ends. In nucleotides, the CDR3 is TGTGCCAGCAGTTTAGCGCAGGCGGCCCAGCATTTT. Translation gives CASSLAQAAQHF.

This rearrangement joins TRBV5-1 to TRBJ1-1, with D perhaps TRBD1 (6 bases). The CDR3 contains 15 residues. The V gene lost 7 bases and the J gene lost 6 bases, with 22 bases spanning the gap. Looked up from germline, CDR1 is SGHRS and CDR2 is YFSETQ. CDR3 protein: CASRPSRGLGSEAFF. The CDR3 region has the DNA TGCGCCAGCCGACCCTCGAGGGGGTTAGGCTCTGAAGCTTTCTTT.

J is TRBJ1-2 and V is TRBV9; D is undetermined. Trimming removed 4 bases at V and 4 bases at J, with 8 bases between. The length of the CDR3 is 12 residues. Germline CDR1 reads SGDLS; CDR2 reads YYNGEE. The CDR3, as DNA: TGTGCCAGCAGCCCCTCCCTCTATGGCTACACCTTC. Translating it yields CASSPSLYGYTF. The full variable domain, rest sourced from reference TRBV9 and TRBJ1-2, is DSGVTQTPKHLITATGQRVTLRCSPRSGDLSVYWYQQSLDQGLQFLIQYYNGEERAKGNILERFSAQQFPDLHSELNLSSLELGDSALYFCASSPSLYGYTFGSGTRLTVV.

This chain links TRBV7-3 with TRBJ1-1; no firm D call. The length of the CDR3 is 13 residues. Germline V gene data show CDR1 as SGHTA and CDR2 as FQGTGA. Trimming stripped 6 bases from V and 6 bases from J, with 14 bases between. Here the CDR3 reads CASSRGGSAEAFF. As DNA, the CDR3 is TGTGCCAGCAGTCGGGGAGGGAGCGCTGAAGCTTTCTTT.

The rearrangement links TRBV4-2 to TRBJ2-3; 8 nucleotides match TRBD1. The CDR3 is 15 residues long. V was clipped by 5 bases and J by 0 bases; unmatched bases: 4. CDR1 is LGHNA, CDR2 YNFKEQ, per germline. The CDR3 protein is CASSSRQGSTDTQYF. Here the CDR3 DNA reads TGTGCCAGCAGCTCCAGACAGGGGAGCACAGATACGCAGTATTTT.

This clonotype was seen a handful of times. CDR3 loop: CASSYRQGAVAGEQYF. CDR3 nucleotides: TGCGCCAGCAGCTATAGACAGGGGGCAGTTGCTGGCGAGCAGTACTTC. The J gene is TRBJ2-7, the V gene TRBV4-1; 10 bases fit TRBD1. This CDR3 is 16 amino acids long. V lost 5 bases and J lost 6; bases outside the gene matches: 13. CDR1 MGHRA and CDR2 YSYEKL come from the germline V gene.